Below are 28 T cell receptor beta chains sequenced from a single sample in a study of vaccination effects on CD4 cells after COVID-19 (dated by TCRdb to the early 2020s). In the ViraFEST assay, PBMC were stimulated with viral peptide pools, and antigen-specific CD4+ T cell clonotypes were then identified by expansion using TCR sequencing. After around eleven days of culture, CD4+ T cells were isolated with the EasySep CD4+ T cell isolation kit. The absence of prior SARS-CoV-2 infection in healthy vaccine recipients was confirmed by negative nucleocapsid antibodies before and after vaccination. No antigen is known for these receptors. To prepare the library, the immunoSEQ multiplex PCR assay was applied. Sourced from immuneACCESS, this table was stored by TCRdb with only in-frame sequences that have V and J called. A share of the clones is absent; for the studies checked, an unresolved V gene accounts for under half, and the remainder has no known explanation. The sample table shows roughly 63,000 clones, and roughly 76% are seen once. The ten largest clones add up to 3.5% to 4.5% of the sample.

The specimen was CD4+ T cells from PBMCs cultured with HCoV-OC43 spike peptides, collected before COVID-19 vaccination. According to the study, the label for this sample's cell subset or site signals: HCoV-OC43 spike overlapping peptide pool stimulation. The receptors were gathered from a human donor who received a COVID-19 vaccine.

This clone was seen more than once but under ten times. The rearrangement links TRBV2 to TRBJ1-1, with unresolved D. Germline loops: CDR1 SNHLY, CDR2 FYNNEI. V was cut by 5 bases and J by 5 bases, with 12 bases left in between. This CDR3 contains 13 residues. The CDR3 region has the DNA TGTGCCAGCAGTTTCCAGGAGGATACTGAAGCTTTCTTT. This sequence encodes CASSFQEDTEAFF.

Note on this clone: The sample contains more than one DNA sequence encoding this CDR3. The chain combines TRBV4-3 with TRBJ1-5; no definite D call. Trimming removed 0 bases from V and 6 bases from J, with 6 bases in between. CDR3 size: 13 residues. From germline, CDR1 is LGHNA and CDR2 YSLEER. DNA for the CDR3: TGCGCCAGCAGCCAAGAGGAGGGTCAGCCCCAGCATTTT. It yields the protein CASSQEEGQPQHF.

In DNA, the CDR3 is TGCGCCAGCAGCCAAGAAGGGGGAACTTGGGAAAAACTGTTTTTT. The encoded protein is CASSQEGGTWEKLFF. The genes are TRBV4-1 and TRBJ1-4; TRBD1 is a possible D gene (6 bases). V shed 0 bases and J shed 8 bases, with 13 bases lying between them. The CDR3 is made up of 15 amino acids. Looked up from germline, CDR1 is MGHRA and CDR2 is YSYEKL.

This rearrangement joins TRBV4-3 to TRBJ1-2; 8 positions agree with TRBD1. CDR1 and CDR2 (germline): LGHNA, YSLEER. The CDR3 covers 15 residues. With V trimmed by 1 base and J by 5 bases, 6 bases remained unmatched. In nucleotides, the CDR3 is TGCGCCAGCAGCCAAGGCCCGGGACAGGAGTATGGCTACACCTTC. Protein product: CASSQGPGQEYGYTF.

The chain is built from TRBV29-1 and TRBJ2-1; perhaps D is TRBD1 or TRBD2 (5 bases each). The CDR3 totals 14 residues. Germline V gives CDR1 SQVTM, CDR2 ANQGSEA. Trimming pared 7 bases from V and 6 bases from J, leaving 19 bases between. CDR3 DNA sequence: TGCAGCGAAACCTTCTGGGTTGGGGGCAATGAGCAGTTCTTC. Translated: CSETFWVGGNEQFF.

The CDR3: CASSYRGLYGYTF. CDR3 DNA sequence: TGTGCCAGTAGTTACAGGGGGCTCTATGGCTACACCTTC. The gene calls are TRBV19 and TRBJ1-2; 9 nucleotides agree with TRBD1. V gave up 5 bases and J gave up 4 bases; unmatched junction bases: 2. The V gene's germline CDR1 is LNHDA and CDR2 SQIVND (reference sequence). This CDR3 is 13 amino acids long.

This chain connects TRBV12-5 to TRBJ2-1; 9 nucleotides match TRBD2. Trimming at V came to 4 bases and at J to 16 bases, leaving 8 bases not matched to a gene. The germline V gene encodes CDR1 LGHNT and CDR2 FRNRAP. This CDR3 region has 12 residues. CDR3: CASGSPSGGIFF. The CDR3 nucleotides read TGTGCTAGTGGTTCTCCCAGCGGGGGGATATTCTTC. Supplemented by reference TRBV12-5 and TRBJ2-1, the full variable domain reads DARVTQTPRHKVTEMGQEVTMRCQPILGHNTVFWYRQTMMQGLELLAYFRNRAPLDDSGMPKDRFSAEMPDATLATLKIQPSEPRDSAVYFCASGSPSGGIFFGPGTRLTVL.

The rearrangement links TRBV24-1 to TRBJ1-5, with D possibly matching TRBD1 (6 bases). This CDR3 comprises 13 residues. The V end lost 8 bases, the J end lost 1 base, and 8 bases lay between the germline ends. CDR1 KGHDR and CDR2 SFDVKD come from the germline V gene. CDR3 in DNA: TGTGCCACCAACACAGGGAGCAATCAGCCCCAGCATTTT. Its translation is CATNTGSNQPQHF.

The rearrangement joins TRBV7-3 to TRBJ1-1; maybe TRBD1 (5 bases). This CDR3 contains 14 residues. CDR1 and CDR2 from the germline V gene are SGHTA and FQGTGA. V was shortened by 3 bases and J by 1 base, with 9 bases between the two germline ends. The CDR3 loop reads CASSFGQGNTEAFF. In DNA, the CDR3 is TGTGCCAGCAGCTTCGGGCAGGGGAACACTGAAGCTTTCTTT.

Written as DNA, the CDR3 is TGTGCCAGCAGCTTAGTCTTTTCCTACGAGCAGTACGTC. Its protein is CASSLVFSYEQYV. The chain joins TRBV7-3 to TRBJ2-7; no definite D call. The length of the CDR3 is 13 residues. Trimming cost V 2 bases and J 1 base, with 6 bases left between them. The germline CDR1 and CDR2 sequences are SGHTA and FQGTGA.

The rearrangement joins TRBV6-1 to TRBJ1-5; D unclear. Germline CDR1 is MNHNS and CDR2 is SASEGT. This CDR3 is 13 amino acids long. The V gene lost 2 bases and the J gene lost 5 bases, with 7 bases spanning the gap. The CDR3 nucleotides read TGTGCCAGCAGTGAATTTTGGGATCAGCCCCAGCATTTT. Amino acids: CASSEFWDQPQHF.

The chain joins TRBV12-3 or TRBV12-4 to TRBJ1-3; D remains ambiguous. Trimming stripped 3 bases from V and 0 bases from J, with 3 bases between. The CDR3 length is 13 residues. The CDR3 loop is CASSFLSGNTIYF. CDR3 nucleotides: TGTGCCAGCAGTTTCCTCTCTGGAAACACCATATATTTT.

The V gene is TRBV3-1 (or the pseudogene TRBV3-2), the J gene TRBJ1-4, with D uncertain. V dropped 4 bases and J dropped 4 bases, with 13 bases sitting between them. The CDR3 contains 15 residues. CDR1 LGHDT and CDR2 YNNKEL come from the germline V gene (reference sequence). CDR3 sequence: CASSRTEGGNEKLFF. As DNA, the CDR3 is TGTGCCAGCAGCCGTACGGAGGGCGGTAATGAAAAACTGTTTTTT.

This clone was seen a handful of times. The gene calls are TRBV5-1 and TRBJ2-1; D not resolved. CDR1 is SGHRS, CDR2 YFSETQ, per germline. This CDR3 is 14 amino acids long. Trimming pared 0 bases from V and 5 bases from J, leaving 9 bases between. CDR3 region: CASSLEAQNNEQFF. As DNA, the CDR3 is TGCGCCAGCAGCTTGGAGGCACAGAACAATGAGCAGTTCTTC.

The CDR3 DNA reads TGTGCCAGCAGCCCACTAGCGGGGAACACCGGGGAGCTGTTTTTT. Translated: CASSPLAGNTGELFF. The V gene is TRBV3-1 (or the pseudogene TRBV3-2), the J gene TRBJ2-2, with 9 bases lining up with TRBD2. The germline gives CDR1 LGHDT, CDR2 YNNKEL (reference sequence). The V gene end was trimmed by 4 bases and the J gene end by 1 base; junction bases not matched to a gene: 1. The CDR3 sequence is 15 residues long.

The chain uses TRBV3-1 (or the pseudogene TRBV3-2) and TRBJ1-1, with a weak D call TRBD1 (6 bases). V was shortened by 1 base and J by 7 bases, with 13 bases between the two germline ends. This CDR3 contains 14 residues. Germline CDR1 and CDR2: LGHDT and YNNKEL (reference sequence). Here the CDR3 reads CASSQGQGGSEAFF. The CDR3, as DNA: TGTGCCAGCAGCCAAGGCCAAGGGGGTAGTGAAGCTTTCTTT.

The V and J genes are TRBV5-1 and TRBJ2-3, with D tentatively TRBD2 (7 bases). The V and J ends lost 0 bases and 4 bases respectively, with 15 bases between them. This CDR3 has 16 residues. CDR1 and CDR2 (germline): SGHRS, YFSETQ. The CDR3 DNA follows: TGCGCCAGCAGCTTGGATTTCGGGGGGCCTGCAGATACGCAGTATTTT. It is translated as CASSLDFGGPADTQYF.

This chain connects TRBV6-5 to TRBJ2-1; D tentatively reads TRBD1 or TRBD2 (5 bases each). Germline V gene data show CDR1 as MNHEY and CDR2 as SVGAGI. Trimming pared 6 bases from V and 5 bases from J, leaving 11 bases between. CDR3 size: 13 residues. The CDR3 here is CASRGVGHNEQFF. Here the CDR3 DNA reads TGTGCCAGCAGGGGGGTTGGCCACAATGAGCAGTTCTTC.

V gene TRBV6-1 combines with J gene TRBJ2-5; D is ambiguous. This CDR3 spans 16 amino acids. Trimming shortened V by 0 bases and J by 1 base, and 12 bases separated the two germline ends. The germline gives CDR1 MNHNS, CDR2 SASEGT. The CDR3 nucleotides are TGTGCCAGCAGTGAAGCACCCTACTCACCCCAAGAGACCCAGTACTTC. It encodes CASSEAPYSPQETQYF.

This clone was observed once. The chain links TRBV5-8 to TRBJ2-5; tentative D call: TRBD2 (6 bases). The V gene's germline CDR1 is SGHTS and CDR2 YDEGEE. Trimming removed 5 bases at V and 1 base at J, with 12 bases between. This CDR3 contains 14 residues. CDR3 nucleotides: TGTGCCAGCAGACCTGGGACTCTCCAAGAGACCCAGTACTTC. Translated, it gives CASRPGTLQETQYF.

The rearrangement uses TRBV29-1 and TRBJ2-1; 7 nucleotides align to TRBD1. Germline V gene lookup returns CDR1 SQVTM and CDR2 ANQGSEA. Losses at the gene ends were 3 bases for V and 5 bases for J; bases not matched to a gene: 10. The CDR3 is made up of 15 amino acids. CDR3 loop: CSVEVGQSRHNEQFF. The CDR3 region has the DNA TGCAGCGTTGAGGTGGGACAGAGTCGACACAATGAGCAGTTCTTC.

The chain carries TRBV3-1 (or the pseudogene TRBV3-2) and TRBJ2-1, with D possibly being TRBD2 (7 bases). This CDR3 has 17 amino acids. Trimming took 0 bases from V and 9 from J, leaving 21 bases between them. The V gene's germline CDR1 is LGHDT and CDR2 YNNKEL (reference sequence). The CDR3 DNA sequence: TGTGCCAGCAGCCAAGATCTGAGCAGTCGGGGGGCCTTTGAGCAGTTCTTC. The encoded protein is CASSQDLSSRGAFEQFF.

A single count supports this clone. The V gene is TRBV9, the J gene TRBJ1-5; no reliable D call. From germline, CDR1 is SGDLS and CDR2 YYNGEE. This CDR3 comprises 19 residues. V gave up 0 bases and J gave up 0 bases, with 19 bases separating them. This CDR3 reads CASSVDQARNLYSNQPQHF. The CDR3 DNA follows: TGTGCCAGCAGCGTAGACCAGGCCAGAAACTTATATAGCAATCAGCCCCAGCATTTT.

The chain links TRBV6-1 to TRBJ1-4, with D hard to call. CDR3 length: 12 residues. V was clipped by 2 bases and J by 7 bases, with 5 bases between them. Germline CDR1 is MNHNS and CDR2 is SASEGT. The CDR3, as DNA: TGTGCCAGCAGTGAACGCGGTGAAAAACTGTTTTTT. This encodes CASSERGEKLFF.

The V and J genes are TRBV5-8 and TRBJ1-6; D is ambiguous. The V gene's germline CDR1 is SGHTS and CDR2 YDEGEE. The length of the CDR3 is 15 residues. V gave up 4 bases and J gave up 7 bases, with 15 bases separating them. CDR3 nucleotide sequence: TGTGCCAGCAGCAAAGGCCAGGTCGGCAATTCACCCCTCCACTTT. Translation gives CASSKGQVGNSPLHF.

This clone was detected once. The chain combines TRBV28 with TRBJ2-7; the match to TRBD2 covers 12 bases. Germline CDR1 and CDR2: MDHEN and SYDVKM. This CDR3 has 15 residues. V lost 6 bases and J lost 2; bases outside the gene matches: 5. CDR3: CASSPTSGGPYEQYV. The CDR3 DNA follows: TGTGCCAGCAGCCCCACTAGCGGGGGGCCCTACGAGCAGTACGTC.

The V gene is TRBV5-6, the J gene TRBJ1-2; 8 bases align to TRBD1. V shed 4 bases and J 8 bases; nucleotides not matched to a gene: 7. The germline gives CDR1 SGHDT, CDR2 YYEEEE. CDR3 length: 13 amino acids. CDR3 bases: TGTGCCAGCAGCGCGACAGGGGTAGGCGGCTACACCTTC. This codes for CASSATGVGGYTF.

J is TRBJ1-4 and V is TRBV19; D is undetermined. Germline CDR1 and CDR2: LNHDA and SQIVND (reference sequence). CDR3 length: 13 residues. Trimming pared 5 bases from V and 4 bases from J, leaving 8 bases between. DNA of the CDR3: TGTGCCAGTAGTGCCCGACTTAATGAAAAACTGTTTTTT. Its translation: CASSARLNEKLFF.